This T cell receptor (beta chain) was obtained from a study of fetal regulatory T cell absence and autoimmunity. About the research overall: Exocrine pancreas autoimmunity occurred in IPEX patients lacking clinical diabetes.

Sequenced by immunoSEQ multiplex PCR; TCRdb stores in-frame clones only, minus some. Of just over 45,000 clones in the sample, approximately 80% were seen once. General study points: TRB gene family usage was broadly similar in cord blood and pancreas. The oligoclonal enrichment was interpreted as supporting antigen-driven pancreatic autoimmunity before birth in IPEX syndrome. Compared with cord blood, pancreas showed oligoclonal TCR enrichment, some clones over 95-fold.

Note on this clone: As yet, its antigen is unknown.

CDR3 length equals 15 residues. Per germline, CDR1 KGHSH and CDR2 LQKENI. V was pared by 5 bases and J by 0 bases, with 10 bases between. Sequencing was carried out using cord blood. The V gene is TRBV18, the J gene TRBJ1-4; D gene ambiguous. The clonotype was recovered from a newborn boy with IPEX syndrome. The CDR3 region is CASSSRGPTNEKLFF. The CDR3 DNA reads as TGTGCCAGCTCATCGAGAGGGCCAACTAATGAAAAACTGTTTTTT.